These 21 T cell receptor gamma chains came from one sample sequenced in a study of Vδ1+ human thymocytes. Findings and limits, study-wide: In the thymus, TRG and TRD repertoires looked highly polyclonal with Gaussian CDR3 lengths.

RNA was extracted from the cells and then reverse transcribed. The CDR3 regions were amplified by multiplex PCR from V-gene primers to a constant-region primer. TCRdb redid the clone calls on the multiplex PCR reads with CATT. The sample yields 30,000 to 45,000 gamma-chain clones, around 20% seen once. Their specific antigens are unknown. The specimen sequenced was Vdelta1+ gamma-delta thymocytes from the thymus. Subset indicated: FACS-sorted CD3+ TCRalphabeta- TCRVdelta1+ TCRVdelta2- thymocytes. The receptors derive from a girl under three years old who had congenital heart surgery.

V gene TRGV8 combines with J gene TRGJP1. This CDR3 has 14 amino acids. V was pared by 6 bases and J by 0 bases, with 4 bases of the junction left unmatched. CDR1 and CDR2 from the germline V gene are VENAVY and YDSYNSRV. CDR3 sequence: CATWCHTTGWFKIF. As DNA, the CDR3 is TGTGCCACCTGGTGTCATACCACTGGTTGGTTCAAGATATTT.

In its sample, this clone was seen once. V gene TRGV3 combines with J gene TRGJ1 or TRGJ2. Germline lookup yields CDR1 VTNTFY and CDR2 YDVSTARD (reference sequence). The CDR3 sequence is 15 residues long. V lost 0 bases to trimming and J lost 5 bases; unmatched junction nucleotides: 10. CDR3 region: CATWDRLGSDYKKLF. In DNA form, the CDR3 reads TGTGCCACCTGGGACAGGCTGGGTTCCGATTATAAGAAACTCTTT.

Remarks on this clone: Different DNA sequences within this sample yield the same CDR3. The chain couples TRGV4 to TRGJ1 or TRGJ2. CDR3 length equals 14 residues. V shed 2 bases and J 1 base; nucleotides not matched to a gene: 5. Looked up from germline, CDR1 is EGSTGY and CDR2 is YDSYTSSV. The CDR3 DNA reads as TGTGCCACCTGGGATGACCCTAATTATTATAAGAAACTCTTT. It translates to CATWDDPNYYKKLF.

The rearrangement joins TRGV3 to TRGJ1 or TRGJ2. V shed 3 bases and J 3 bases; nucleotides not matched to a gene: 5. Germline lookup yields CDR1 VTNTFY and CDR2 YDVSTARD (reference sequence). This CDR3 region has 13 residues. For the CDR3, the DNA is TGTGCCACCTGGGACGCACGTTATTATAAGAAACTCTTT. Translated, it gives CATWDARYYKKLF.

J is TRGJ1 or TRGJ2 and V is TRGV2. From germline, CDR1 is EGSNGY and CDR2 YDSYNSKV. This CDR3 contains 15 residues. With V trimmed by 1 base and J by 3 bases, 9 bases remained unmatched. This chain's CDR3 is CATWDGLEAYYKKLF. The CDR3 DNA is TGTGCCACCTGGGACGGACTCGAGGCTTATTATAAGAAACTCTTT.

There are a few counts of this clone. Other DNA sequences in the sample encode the same CDR3. The chain employs TRGV4 and TRGJ1 or TRGJ2. CDR1 and CDR2 from the germline V gene are EGSTGY and YDSYTSSV. This CDR3 spans 12 amino acids. The junction had 4 bases not matched to a gene; V was cut back by 2 bases and J by 6 bases. CDR3 residues: CATWDVGYKKLF. DNA of the CDR3: TGTGCCACCTGGGATGTGGGTTATAAGAAACTCTTT.

This clone was detected a few times. The chain employs TRGV9 and TRGJ1 or TRGJ2. The germline CDR1 and CDR2 sequences are GITISATS and ISYDGTV (reference sequence). The CDR3 extends over 14 amino acids. V was pared by 2 bases and J by 8 bases, with 12 bases of the junction left unmatched. The DNA for the CDR3 is TGTGCCTTGTGGGAGGCCCCGTTGAGGGATAAGAAACTCTTT. It yields the protein CALWEAPLRDKKLF.

The chain is built from TRGV9 and TRGJP2. The ends lost 0 bases at V and 3 bases at J; junction bases unmatched: 4. This CDR3 comprises 15 residues. CDR1 is GITISATS, CDR2 ISYDGTV, per germline (reference sequence). CDR3 nucleotides: TGTGCCTTGTGGGAGGTGTTTGGTAGTGATTGGATCAAGACGTTT. Protein: CALWEVFGSDWIKTF.

Regarding this clone: Other DNA sequences within the sample encode an identical CDR3. This chain connects TRGV2 to TRGJ1 or TRGJ2. The CDR3 runs to 14 residues. Trimming removed 0 bases from V and 7 bases from J; junction bases left unmatched: 9. Germline V gene lookup returns CDR1 EGSNGY and CDR2 YDSYNSKV. The CDR3 spells CATWDGPYGYKKLF. For the CDR3, the DNA is TGTGCCACCTGGGACGGGCCTTATGGGTATAAGAAACTCTTT.

The chain is built from TRGV8 and TRGJ1 or TRGJ2. The germline V gene encodes CDR1 VENAVY and CDR2 YDSYNSRV. After removal of 4 bases from V and 11 bases from J, the junction contained 8 bases not matched to a gene. CDR3 size: 11 residues. The DNA for the CDR3 is TGTGCCACCTGGGACCTAGGGGAGAAACTCTTT. Translation gives CATWDLGEKLF.

A remark on this clone: The same CDR3 is also encoded by other DNA sequences in this sample. The chain uses TRGV2 and TRGJ1 or TRGJ2. V was clipped by 0 bases and J by 12 bases; unmatched bases: 8. Germline CDR1 is EGSNGY and CDR2 is YDSYNSKV. This CDR3 region has 12 residues. For the CDR3, the DNA is TGTGCCACCTGGGACGGGCCTCGAACGAAACTCTTT. It encodes CATWDGPRTKLF.

This clone was counted at least ten times. This specimen includes other DNA sequences encoding the same CDR3. This rearrangement joins TRGV3 to TRGJ1 or TRGJ2. The CDR3 has 11 amino acids. The J segment lost 10 bases and the V segment lost 0 bases, leaving 3 bases of the junction unmatched. Germline V gene data show CDR1 as VTNTFY and CDR2 as YDVSTARD (reference sequence). The CDR3 is CATWDRLKKLF. CDR3 bases: TGTGCCACCTGGGACAGGCTAAAGAAACTCTTT.

A few counts support this clone. The chain is built from TRGV4 and TRGJ1 or TRGJ2. The J segment lost 4 bases and the V segment lost 2 bases, leaving 14 bases of the junction unmatched. The length of the CDR3 is 16 residues. Germline V gene data show CDR1 as EGSTGY and CDR2 as YDSYTSSV. In DNA form, the CDR3 reads TGTGCCACCTGGGATGTGGGACCTGGGGGATATTATAAGAAACTCTTT. It codes for CATWDVGPGGYYKKLF.

This clone was counted a few times. The chain couples TRGV4 to TRGJ1 or TRGJ2. With 0 bases clipped from V and 3 bases from J, the junction kept 5 bases outside the gene matches. Per the germline V gene, CDR1 is EGSTGY and CDR2 is YDSYTSSV. The CDR3 contains 14 residues. The CDR3 here is CATWDGQTYYKKLF. CDR3 coding DNA: TGTGCCACCTGGGATGGGCAAACTTATTATAAGAAACTCTTT.

About this clone: The junction does not match germline at one end; this may be a read error. This chain joins TRGV3 and TRGJ1 or TRGJ2. Germline CDR1 VTNTFY, CDR2 YDVSTARD (reference sequence). The CDR3 has 15 amino acids. The DNA for the CDR3 is TGTGCCACCTGGGACAGGCCCCTAAATTATTATAAGAATCTCTTT. It specifies CATWDRPLNYYKNLF.

The rearrangement uses TRGV3 and TRGJ1 or TRGJ2. The CDR3 spans 13 residues. Germline V lookup: CDR1 VTNTFY, CDR2 YDVSTARD (reference sequence). J lost 7 bases, V lost 3 bases, and 9 bases had no gene match. The CDR3 protein is CATWDGLGYKKLF. The CDR3 DNA sequence: TGTGCCACCTGGGACGGCTTGGGGTATAAGAAACTCTTT.

This clone was detected a few times. The chain is built from TRGV3 and TRGJ1 or TRGJ2. After removal of 4 bases from V and 5 bases from J, the junction contained 23 bases not matched to a gene. The germline CDR1 and CDR2 sequences are VTNTFY and YDVSTARD (reference sequence). The CDR3 consists of 18 residues. CDR3 nucleotides: TGTGCCACCTGGGATCAGGAGGAGATAGGCCGTCCGAATTATAAGAAACTCTTT. Translation gives CATWDQEEIGRPNYKKLF.

This clone was seen only a few times. This chain uses TRGV2 with TRGJ1 or TRGJ2. In germline, CDR1 is EGSNGY, CDR2 YDSYNSKV. The J segment lost 8 bases and the V segment lost 3 bases, leaving 10 bases of the junction unmatched. This CDR3 comprises 13 residues. The CDR3 loop is CATWDSRKHKKLF. The CDR3, as DNA: TGTGCCACCTGGGACTCGCGGAAGCATAAGAAACTCTTT.

This clone came up a few times. The rearrangement joins TRGV5 to TRGJ1 or TRGJ2. Unmatched junction bases numbered 5, after V lost 4 bases and J lost 8 bases. Germline CDR1 and CDR2: VINAFY and YDVSNSKD. The CDR3 has 11 amino acids. CDR3 sequence (DNA): TGTGCCACCTGGGAAGTGGATAAGAAACTCTTT. Translating it yields CATWEVDKKLF.

This clone was picked up a small number of times. The junction and the germline gene differ at one end; a read error may be behind it. This rearrangement joins TRGV2 to TRGJP2. CDR3 length: 14 residues. Germline V gene sequence: CDR1 EGSNGY, CDR2 YDSYNSKV. This CDR3 is CATWVGRGDWIKTF. CDR3 nucleotide sequence: TGTGCCACCTGGGTCGGGAGGGGTGATTGGATCAAGACGTTT.

The chain combines TRGV4 with TRGJ1 or TRGJ2. Trimming at V came to 0 bases and at J to 13 bases, leaving 9 bases not matched to a gene. The CDR3 is made up of 12 amino acids. Germline CDR1 is EGSTGY and CDR2 is YDSYTSSV. The CDR3: CATWDGRKKKLF. CDR3 nucleotide sequence: TGTGCCACCTGGGATGGGCGGAAGAAAAAACTCTTT.